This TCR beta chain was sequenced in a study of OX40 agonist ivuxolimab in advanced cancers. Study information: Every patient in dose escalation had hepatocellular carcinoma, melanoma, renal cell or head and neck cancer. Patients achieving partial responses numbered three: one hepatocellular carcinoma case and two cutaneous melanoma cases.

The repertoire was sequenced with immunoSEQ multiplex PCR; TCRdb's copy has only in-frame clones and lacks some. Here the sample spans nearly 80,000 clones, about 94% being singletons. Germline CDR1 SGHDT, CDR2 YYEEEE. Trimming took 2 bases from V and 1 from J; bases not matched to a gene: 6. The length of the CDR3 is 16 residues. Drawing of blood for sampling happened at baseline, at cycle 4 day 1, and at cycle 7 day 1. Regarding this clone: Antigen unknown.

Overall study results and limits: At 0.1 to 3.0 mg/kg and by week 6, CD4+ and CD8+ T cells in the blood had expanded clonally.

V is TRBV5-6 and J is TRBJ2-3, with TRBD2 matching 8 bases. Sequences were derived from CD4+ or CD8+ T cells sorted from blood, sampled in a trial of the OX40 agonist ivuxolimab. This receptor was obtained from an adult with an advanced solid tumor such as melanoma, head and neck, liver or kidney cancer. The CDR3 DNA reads TGTGCCAGCAGCTTAGGTACTAGCGGTCGCACAGATACGCAGTATTTT. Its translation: CASSLGTSGRTDTQYF.